The 29 T cell receptor beta chains listed next were all sequenced from one sample in a study of blood T cell repertoires in COVID-19. Profiling relied on immunoSEQ multiplex PCR, and the TCRdb table lists in-frame clones only, not all of them. The table includes around 130,000 clones, approximately 86% detected once. Sequences were obtained from peripheral blood. Source of these receptors: a human donor in a cohort sampled during active COVID-19.

The V and J genes are TRBV18 and TRBJ1-2, with 11 bases aligning to TRBD1. Germline CDR1 reads KGHSH; CDR2 reads LQKENI. CDR3 length equals 15 residues. The V gene end was trimmed by 6 bases and the J gene end by 2 bases; junction bases not matched to a gene: 5. The CDR3 is CASSSGQGENYGYTF. DNA of the CDR3: TGTGCCAGCTCTTCGGGACAGGGGGAGAACTATGGCTACACCTTC.

The V call is TRBV7-8, the J call TRBJ2-1; tentative D call: TRBD1 (6 bases). V lost 3 bases to trimming and J lost 2 bases, with 14 bases between them. Looked up from germline, CDR1 is SGHVS and CDR2 is FQNEAQ. The CDR3 is 16 residues long. The CDR3 bases are TGTGCCAGCAGCTTTCTTGGTGGGACAACCTACAATGAGCAGTTCTTC. Protein sequence: CASSFLGGTTYNEQFF.

The rearrangement uses TRBV27 and TRBJ1-1; D perhaps matches TRBD1 (5 bases). The CDR3 sequence is 13 residues long. Germline V gene sequence: CDR1 MNHEY, CDR2 SMNVEV (reference sequence). The V end lost 5 bases, the J end lost 3 bases, and 10 bases lay between the germline ends. The CDR3 coding sequence is TGTGCCAGCAGTCATAGGGGCTACACTGAAGCTTTCTTT. It yields the protein CASSHRGYTEAFF.

The V call is TRBV2, the J call TRBJ2-3, with 9 bases fitting TRBD2. The CDR3 consists of 15 residues. In germline, CDR1 is SNHLY, CDR2 FYNNEI. Losses at the gene ends were 4 bases for V and 2 bases for J; bases not matched to a gene: 4. The CDR3 reads CASSGTSAYTDTQYF. The DNA of the CDR3 is TGTGCCAGCAGTGGGACTAGCGCTTACACAGATACGCAGTATTTT.

This chain uses TRBV28 with TRBJ2-4, with 7 bases matching TRBD1. There are 14 residues in the CDR3. After removal of 4 bases from V and 7 bases from J, the junction contained 7 bases not matched to a gene. Germline CDR1 reads MDHEN; CDR2 reads SYDVKM. The CDR3 DNA reads TGTGCCAGCAGTTATCCAGGGGGTTGGAACATTCAGTACTTC. Encoded protein: CASSYPGGWNIQYF.

The chain carries TRBV5-4 and TRBJ2-5; D possibly corresponds to TRBD2 (6 bases). This CDR3 has 14 amino acids. The germline gives CDR1 SGHNT, CDR2 YYREEE (reference sequence). Trimming cost V 0 bases and J 4 bases, with 10 bases left between them. The CDR3 nucleotides read TGTGCCAGCAGCTTGGGAGGGCGGGGAGAGACCCAGTACTTC. This sequence encodes CASSLGGRGETQYF.

This sequence joins TRBV27 and TRBJ2-7; a possible D gene is TRBD2 (7 bases). Germline CDR1 reads MNHEY; CDR2 reads SMNVEV (reference sequence). The CDR3 consists of 13 residues. Trimming pared 4 bases from V and 2 bases from J, leaving 9 bases between. The CDR3 region has the DNA TGTGCCAGCAGTTGGGGGGGCCCCTACGAGCAGTACTTC. This sequence encodes CASSWGGPYEQYF.

V is TRBV28 and J is TRBJ2-3, with 8 bases identical to TRBD1. The germline V gene has CDR1 MDHEN and CDR2 SYDVKM. The CDR3 has 18 residues. The trim removed 1 base at V and 3 bases at J, leaving 12 bases unmatched. The DNA for the CDR3 is TGTGCCAGCAGTTTATTAGGAGGGCAGGGGGCCGAGACAGATACGCAGTATTTT. This encodes CASSLLGGQGAETDTQYF.

The V and J genes are TRBV19 and TRBJ1-5; maybe TRBD1 (5 bases). Trimming cost V 7 bases and J 0 bases, with 13 bases left between them. This CDR3 contains 15 residues. From germline, CDR1 is LNHDA and CDR2 SQIVND (reference sequence). The CDR3: CASTLGTNSNQPQHF. In nucleotides, the CDR3 is TGTGCCAGTACGTTAGGGACTAATAGCAATCAGCCCCAGCATTTT.

The chain links TRBV7-2 to TRBJ2-7, with D tentatively TRBD2 (5 bases). Germline V CDR1 and CDR2: SGHTA, FQGNSA. V lost 4 bases and J 0 bases, leaving 10 bases between the germline ends. This CDR3 spans 14 amino acids. CDR3: CASSSSGTSYEQYF. CDR3 DNA: TGTGCCAGCAGCTCGAGCGGTACCTCCTACGAGCAGTACTTC.

The CDR3: CASSKWALNEQFF. The CDR3 DNA follows: TGTGCCAGCAGCAAGTGGGCTCTAAATGAGCAGTTCTTC. The V call is TRBV14, the J call TRBJ2-1; D is unclear. Looked up from germline, CDR1 is SGHDN and CDR2 is FVKESK. CDR3 length: 13 amino acids. V lost 5 bases and J 7 bases, leaving 12 bases between the germline ends.

The DNA for the CDR3 is TGTGCCAGCAGCAAAGATGCTCCGGTCCCGGGACAGGGACGGGATGAAAAACTGTTTTTT. Encoded protein: CASSKDAPVPGQGRDEKLFF. J is TRBJ1-4 and V is TRBV21-1; TRBD1 is the table's D call and was not checked against the DNA. TRBV21-1 is given as a pseudogene. This CDR3 spans 20 amino acids.

The genes are TRBV20-1 and TRBJ2-7, with D perhaps TRBD2 (5 bases). V lost 3 bases to trimming and J lost 6 bases, with 15 bases between them. Germline assignment: CDR1 DFQATT and CDR2 SNEGSKA (reference sequence). The CDR3 runs to 13 residues. The CDR3 here is CSASGDYSFEQYF. CDR3 bases: TGCAGTGCTAGTGGTGACTACTCGTTCGAGCAGTACTTC.

The chain recombines TRBV19 with TRBJ1-3, with D unresolved. The CDR3 spans 12 residues. Per germline, CDR1 LNHDA and CDR2 SQIVND (reference sequence). V dropped 9 bases and J dropped 0 bases, with 6 bases sitting between them. This chain's CDR3 is CASESSGNTIYF. The DNA for the CDR3 is TGTGCCAGCGAGAGCTCTGGAAACACCATATATTTT.

The rearrangement uses TRBV4-1 and TRBJ1-2, with D possibly TRBD1 on 6 matching bases. The CDR3 is made up of 13 amino acids. The germline V gene has CDR1 MGHRA and CDR2 YSYEKL. V lost 3 bases to trimming and J lost 3 bases, with 8 bases between them. The CDR3 loop is CASSQSGDYGYTF. The DNA of the CDR3 is TGCGCCAGCAGCCAGTCAGGGGACTATGGCTACACCTTC.

This clone was counted a single time. The chain joins TRBV7-2 to TRBJ2-2; 14 bases are shared with TRBD2. Germline V CDR1 and CDR2: SGHTA, FQGNSA. The V segment lost 2 bases and the J segment 4 bases; nucleotides outside the gene matches: 6. The CDR3 consists of 18 residues. The CDR3 DNA reads TGTGCCAGCAGCTTACTCGGGACTAGCGGGAGTGTCACCGGGGAGCTGTTTTTT. Protein sequence: CASSLLGTSGSVTGELFF.

V and J are TRBV5-1 and TRBJ2-4; 7 bases fit TRBD1. V lost 4 bases to trimming and J lost 0 bases; unmatched junction nucleotides: 10. Per the germline V gene, CDR1 is SGHRS and CDR2 is YFSETQ. There are 17 residues in the CDR3. The CDR3, as DNA: TGCGCCAGCAGCCACGGACAGGAAGCCTTAGCCAAAAACATTCAGTACTTC. Its protein product is CASSHGQEALAKNIQYF.

The chain joins TRBV5-5 to TRBJ1-6; D is undetermined. V shed 2 bases and J shed 7 bases, with 10 bases lying between them. The CDR3 consists of 14 residues. The germline gives CDR1 SGHKS, CDR2 YYEKEE (reference sequence). CDR3 sequence: CASSFLQINSPLHF. Here the CDR3 DNA reads TGTGCCAGCAGCTTTCTGCAGATAAATTCACCCCTCCACTTT.

The rearrangement uses TRBV11-2 and TRBJ2-7, with D perhaps matching TRBD2 (6 bases). Germline V gene data show CDR1 as SGHAT and CDR2 as FQNNGV. Deletions cut 0 bases from V and 4 bases from J, with 10 bases between. The CDR3 runs 14 residues. The CDR3 DNA is TGTGCCAGCAGCTTAGAACGTGGGGGGTACGAGCAGTACTTC. Its translation: CASSLERGGYEQYF.

The chain joins TRBV30 to TRBJ1-2, with unresolved D. Germline V gene lookup returns CDR1 GTSNPN and CDR2 SVGIG (reference sequence). The V gene lost 1 base and the J gene lost 8 bases, with 20 bases spanning the gap. The CDR3 spans 15 residues. Here the CDR3 DNA reads TGTGCCTGGAGTGACATGGGTCGGAGGACTAGAGGCTACACCTTC. It encodes CAWSDMGRRTRGYTF.

The V gene is TRBV28, the J gene TRBJ1-4; no clear D. CDR1 is MDHEN, CDR2 SYDVKM, per germline. V shed 6 bases and J shed 6 bases, with 17 bases lying between them. CDR3 length: 15 residues. CDR3 nucleotides: TGTGCCAGCAGCCAATCACCGAACTACGATGAAAAACTGTTTTTT. Encoded protein: CASSQSPNYDEKLFF.

The rearrangement uses TRBV5-4 and TRBJ1-1; tentatively, D is TRBD1 (6 bases). Trimming left V 3 bases short and J 0 bases short, with 12 bases between. CDR1 is SGHNT and CDR2 is YYREEE in the germline V gene (reference sequence). This CDR3 has 15 amino acids. The CDR3 region is CASSYTTGMNTEAFF. CDR3 coding DNA: TGTGCCAGCAGCTACACGACAGGAATGAACACTGAAGCTTTCTTT.

The V gene is TRBV30, the J gene TRBJ2-3; tentatively, D is TRBD2 (6 bases). This CDR3 is 12 amino acids long. Trimming removed 3 bases from V and 6 bases from J, with 10 bases in between. The germline V gene has CDR1 GTSNPN and CDR2 SVGIG (reference sequence). CDR3 protein: CAWRRDSDTQYF. The CDR3 coding sequence is TGTGCCTGGAGAAGGGACTCGGATACGCAGTATTTT.

CDR3 sequence: CASSPDMITGELFF. In DNA, the CDR3 is TGTGCCAGCAGCCCTGACATGATAACCGGGGAGCTGTTTTTT. The genes are TRBV2 and TRBJ2-2; no definite D call. This CDR3 comprises 14 residues. The germline gives CDR1 SNHLY, CDR2 FYNNEI. Trimming pared 6 bases from V and 5 bases from J, leaving 13 bases between.

The sample holds one count of this clone. The rearrangement links TRBV19 to TRBJ1-2; possibly TRBD1 for D (6 bases). The CDR3 extends over 16 amino acids. V was trimmed by 7 bases and J by 4 bases, leaving 22 bases between them. CDR1 is LNHDA, CDR2 SQIVND, per germline (reference sequence). The CDR3 DNA is TGTGCCAGTACCTCAGAAACGGGGGGCCTGGGCTATGGCTACACCTTC. It codes for CASTSETGGLGYGYTF.

The table lists this clone with a few counts. This chain links TRBV10-3 with TRBJ2-7, with 7 nucleotides matching TRBD1. Looked up from germline, CDR1 is ENHRY and CDR2 is SYGVKD. Trimming at V came to 9 bases and at J to 4 bases, leaving 3 bases not matched to a gene. The CDR3 is made up of 11 amino acids. The CDR3 sequence: CAIGTVYEQYF. The DNA for the CDR3 is TGTGCCATTGGGACAGTATACGAGCAGTACTTC.

Details on this clone: Other DNA variants within this sample encode the same CDR3. The chain has TRBV30 and TRBJ1-5; possible D gene TRBD1, 6 bases. CDR3 size: 14 residues. Germline V gene lookup returns CDR1 GTSNPN and CDR2 SVGIG (reference sequence). Trimming removed 0 bases at V and 4 bases at J, with 10 bases between. The CDR3 here is CAWSVGQGNQPQHF. Here the CDR3 DNA reads TGTGCCTGGAGTGTTGGTCAGGGGAATCAGCCCCAGCATTTT.

This sequence joins TRBV7-9 and TRBJ2-2; 13 bases are shared with TRBD2. V was clipped by 5 bases and J by 5 bases; unmatched bases: 5. From germline, CDR1 is SEHNR and CDR2 FQNEAQ (reference sequence). This CDR3 region has 16 residues. Here the CDR3 reads CASSGAGLAGTGELFF. In DNA, the CDR3 is TGTGCCAGCAGCGGAGCGGGACTAGCGGGAACCGGGGAGCTGTTTTTT.

The chain is built from TRBV5-1 and TRBJ2-1; 9 bases align to TRBD1. Germline lookup yields CDR1 SGHRS and CDR2 YFSETQ. Losses at the gene ends were 1 base for V and 7 bases for J; bases not matched to a gene: 3. The CDR3 is 14 amino acids. This chain's CDR3 is CASSLRDRGNEQFF. CDR3 bases: TGCGCCAGCAGCTTGAGAGACAGGGGGAATGAGCAGTTCTTC.